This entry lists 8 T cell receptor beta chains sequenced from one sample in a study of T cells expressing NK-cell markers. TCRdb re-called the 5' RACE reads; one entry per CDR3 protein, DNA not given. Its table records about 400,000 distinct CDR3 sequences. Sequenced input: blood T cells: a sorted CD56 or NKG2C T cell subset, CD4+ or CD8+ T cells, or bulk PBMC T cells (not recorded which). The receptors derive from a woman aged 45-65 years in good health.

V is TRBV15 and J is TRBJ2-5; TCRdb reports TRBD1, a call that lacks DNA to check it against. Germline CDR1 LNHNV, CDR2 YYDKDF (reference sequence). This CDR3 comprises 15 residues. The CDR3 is CATSRDLQGGETQYF.

The CDR3 sequence is CASSRTGGEQFF. J is TRBJ2-1 and V is TRBV7-3; TCRdb lists TRBD1, though no DNA is available to test this call. The CDR3 is 12 residues long. Germline CDR1 SGHTA, CDR2 FQGTGA.

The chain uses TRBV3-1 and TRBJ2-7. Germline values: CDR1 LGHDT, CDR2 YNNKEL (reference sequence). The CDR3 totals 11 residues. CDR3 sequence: CASSQTWEQYF.

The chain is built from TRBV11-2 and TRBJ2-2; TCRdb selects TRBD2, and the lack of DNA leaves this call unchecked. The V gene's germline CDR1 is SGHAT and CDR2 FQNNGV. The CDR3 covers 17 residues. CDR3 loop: CASSFRTSGEGTGELFF. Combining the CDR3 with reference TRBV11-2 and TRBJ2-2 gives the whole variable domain EAGVAQSPRYKIIEKRQSVAFWCNPISGHATLYWYQQILGQGPKLLIQFQNNGVVDDSQLPKDRFSAERLKGVDSTLKIQPAKLEDSAVYLCASSFRTSGEGTGELFFGEGSRLTVL.

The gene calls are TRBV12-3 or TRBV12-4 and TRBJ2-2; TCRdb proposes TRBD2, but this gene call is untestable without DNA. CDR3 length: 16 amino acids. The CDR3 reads CASSLGSGRRTGELFF.

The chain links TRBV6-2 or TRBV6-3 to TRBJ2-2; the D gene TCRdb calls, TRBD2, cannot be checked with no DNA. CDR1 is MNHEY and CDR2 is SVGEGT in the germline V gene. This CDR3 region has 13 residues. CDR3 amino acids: CASSGLAGGELFF.

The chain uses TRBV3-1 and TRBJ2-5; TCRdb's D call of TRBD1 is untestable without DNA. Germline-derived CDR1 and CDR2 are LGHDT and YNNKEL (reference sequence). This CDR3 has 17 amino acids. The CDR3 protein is CASSHSTGGIGQETQYF.

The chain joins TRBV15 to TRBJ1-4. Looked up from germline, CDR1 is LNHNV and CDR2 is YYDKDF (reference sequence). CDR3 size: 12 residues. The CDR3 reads CATSRADEKLFF.